This T cell receptor (beta chain) comes out of a study of monozygotic twins with inflammatory bowel disease. TCRdb re-called the 5' RACE reads and shows each CDR3 protein once, DNA omitted. The sample's table shows around 190,000 distinct CDR3 sequences. This clonotype is labeled medium-sized based on frequency. This CDR3 has 18 residues. The germline CDR1 and CDR2 sequences are DFQATT and SNEGSKA (reference sequence). The V and J genes are TRBV20-1 and TRBJ2-3; checking the TCRdb D call of TRBD2 is not possible without DNA. The receptor was derived from a human donor with ulcerative colitis or Crohn's disease, or a healthy co-twin of an affected twin (not recorded which). The specimen was blood. The CDR3 reads CSASTGTSGGVLTDTQYF.